What follows are 11 T cell receptor beta chains derived from one specimen sequenced in a study of T cell changes during pregnancy in multiple sclerosis. Here immunoSEQ multiplex PCR was the method, and the copy in TCRdb shows in-frame clones only, minus some. The table records over 50,000 clones, approximately 91% of them present only once. Here the sequenced sample was peripheral blood, taken after pregnancy. These receptors came from a female donor with multiple sclerosis, enrolled in a pregnancy study.

The chain employs TRBV4-1 and TRBJ2-5; 12 positions match TRBD2. V shed 4 bases and J 2 bases; nucleotides not matched to a gene: 8. The CDR3 runs 17 residues. The germline gives CDR1 MGHRA, CDR2 YSYEKL. The CDR3 bases are TGCGCCAGCAGCCCTGGACTAGCGGGGATTCTACAAGAGACCCAGTACTTC. Translation: CASSPGLAGILQETQYF.

This rearrangement joins TRBV7-9 to TRBJ2-7; 7 nucleotides align to TRBD2. V was pared by 4 bases and J by 4 bases, with 1 base of the junction left unmatched. The CDR3 is made up of 12 amino acids. Germline CDR1 is SEHNR and CDR2 is FQNEAQ (reference sequence). The CDR3 spells CASSWGGYEQYF. For the CDR3, the DNA is TGTGCCAGCAGCTGGGGGGGGTACGAGCAGTACTTC.

This chain joins TRBV19 and TRBJ1-1, with a possible D match to TRBD1 (6 bases). CDR1 LNHDA and CDR2 SQIVND come from the germline V gene (reference sequence). V gave up 3 bases and J gave up 8 bases, with 16 bases separating them. CDR3 length: 14 residues. The CDR3 reads CASSIRDINAEAFF. CDR3 bases: TGTGCCAGTAGTATCCGGGACATCAATGCGGAAGCTTTCTTT. Drawing the rest from reference TRBV19 and TRBJ1-1, the complete variable domain is DGGITQSPKYLFRKEGQNVTLSCEQNLNHDAMYWYRQDPGQGLRLIYYSQIVNDFQKGDIAEGYSVSREKKESFPLTVTSAQKNPTAFYLCASSIRDINAEAFFGQGTRLTVV.

Here the CDR3 DNA reads TGTGCCAGCAGTTCGGGGACAGGGACCTACGAGCAGTACTTC. It is translated as CASSSGTGTYEQYF. This sequence joins TRBV28 and TRBJ2-7; 9 nucleotides agree with TRBD1. Trimming at V came to 4 bases and at J to 2 bases, leaving 3 bases not matched to a gene. The CDR3 is 14 amino acids. Germline CDR1 is MDHEN and CDR2 is SYDVKM.

This chain uses TRBV19 with TRBJ1-3, with no clear D. Germline CDR1 and CDR2: LNHDA and SQIVND (reference sequence). The CDR3 consists of 16 residues. V dropped 2 bases and J dropped 6 bases, with 17 bases sitting between them. The CDR3 spells CASSINWDTRENTIYF. As DNA, the CDR3 is TGTGCCAGTAGTATAAACTGGGATACCCGGGAAAACACCATATATTTT.

The chain couples TRBV5-5 to TRBJ1-6; 9 nucleotides agree with TRBD1. The V gene end was trimmed by 1 base and the J gene end by 7 bases; junction bases not matched to a gene: 3. Germline-derived CDR1 and CDR2 are SGHKS and YYEKEE (reference sequence). The CDR3 covers 15 residues. This CDR3 is CASSLRQGENSPLHF. CDR3 DNA sequence: TGTGCCAGCAGCTTGAGACAGGGGGAAAATTCACCCCTCCACTTT.

The V gene is TRBV9, the J gene TRBJ2-2, with 7 positions matching TRBD1. After removal of 5 bases from V and 0 bases from J, the junction contained 7 bases not matched to a gene. CDR1 and CDR2 from the germline V gene are SGDLS and YYNGEE. CDR3 size: 16 residues. The CDR3 sequence is CASRKGAGANTGELFF. CDR3 sequence (DNA): TGTGCCAGCAGGAAGGGGGCAGGGGCGAACACCGGGGAGCTGTTTTTT.

J is TRBJ2-2 and V is TRBV9; the match to TRBD1 covers 7 bases. Germline trimming cut 2 bases from V and 4 bases from J; bases unmatched to any gene: 5. The CDR3 has 15 residues. Germline values: CDR1 SGDLS, CDR2 YYNGEE. CDR3 in amino acids: CASSVGDSSTGELFF. CDR3 nucleotides: TGTGCCAGCAGCGTGGGGGACAGCTCCACCGGGGAGCTGTTTTTT.

The CDR3 region is CASSPEGSGNTIYF. DNA of the CDR3: TGCGCCAGCAGCCCGGAGGGCTCTGGAAACACCATATATTTT. The rearrangement uses TRBV5-1 and TRBJ1-3; D is undetermined. Germline assignment: CDR1 SGHRS and CDR2 YFSETQ. The CDR3 length is 14 residues. With 4 bases removed from V and 0 bases from J, the gap between germline ends came to 8 bases.

CDR3 bases: TGTGCCAGCAGTTACCTCAGGGACGAGCAGTACTTC. It is translated as CASSYLRDEQYF. The chain links TRBV6-6 to TRBJ2-7; weak D call: TRBD1 (5 bases). The CDR3 has 12 residues. CDR1 MNHNY and CDR2 SVGAGI come from the germline V gene (reference sequence). V lost 2 bases, J lost 5 bases, and 7 bases lay in between.

The genes are TRBV27 and TRBJ2-3; TRBD2 might be the D (7 bases). CDR3 length: 15 amino acids. Trimming pared 7 bases from V and 0 bases from J, leaving 14 bases between. CDR1 is MNHEY and CDR2 is SMNVEV in the germline V gene (reference sequence). The CDR3 coding sequence is TGTGCCAGCATCGGGGAGGGGGGTAGCACAGATACGCAGTATTTT. As protein: CASIGEGGSTDTQYF.